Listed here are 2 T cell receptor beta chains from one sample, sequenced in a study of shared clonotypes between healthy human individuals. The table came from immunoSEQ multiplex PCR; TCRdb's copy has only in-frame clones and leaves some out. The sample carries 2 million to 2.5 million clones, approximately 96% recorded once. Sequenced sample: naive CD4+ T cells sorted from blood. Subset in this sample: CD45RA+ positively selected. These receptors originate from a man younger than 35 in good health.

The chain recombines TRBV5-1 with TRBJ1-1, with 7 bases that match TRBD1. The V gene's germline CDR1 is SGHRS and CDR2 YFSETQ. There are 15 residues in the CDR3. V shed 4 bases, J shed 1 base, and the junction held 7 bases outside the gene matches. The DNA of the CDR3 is TGCGCCAGCAGCGCACCGACAGGGAGGAACACTGAAGCTTTCTTT. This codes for CASSAPTGRNTEAFF.

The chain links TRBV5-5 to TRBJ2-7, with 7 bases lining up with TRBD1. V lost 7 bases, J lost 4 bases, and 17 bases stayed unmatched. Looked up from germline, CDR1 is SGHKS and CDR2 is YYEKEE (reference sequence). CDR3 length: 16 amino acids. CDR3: CASVSTFRQGSYEQYF. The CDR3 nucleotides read TGTGCCAGCGTATCCACGTTTAGACAGGGTAGTTACGAGCAGTACTTC.